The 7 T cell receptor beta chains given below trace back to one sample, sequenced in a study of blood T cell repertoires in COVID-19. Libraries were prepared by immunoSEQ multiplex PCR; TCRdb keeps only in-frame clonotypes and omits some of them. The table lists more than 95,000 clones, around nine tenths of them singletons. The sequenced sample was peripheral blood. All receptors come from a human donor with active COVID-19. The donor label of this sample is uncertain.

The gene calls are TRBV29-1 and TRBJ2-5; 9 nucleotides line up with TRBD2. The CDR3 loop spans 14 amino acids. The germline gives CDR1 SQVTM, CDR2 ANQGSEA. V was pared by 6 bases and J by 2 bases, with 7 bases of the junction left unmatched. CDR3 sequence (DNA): TGCAGCGTCCGAATAGCGGGAGTACAAGAGACCCAGTACTTC. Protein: CSVRIAGVQETQYF.

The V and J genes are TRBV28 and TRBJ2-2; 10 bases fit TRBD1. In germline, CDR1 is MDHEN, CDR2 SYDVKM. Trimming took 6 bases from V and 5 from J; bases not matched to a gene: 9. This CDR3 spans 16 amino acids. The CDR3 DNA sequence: TGTGCCAGCAGGCCGGGACAGGGGAAACGAACCGGGGAGCTGTTTTTT. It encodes CASRPGQGKRTGELFF. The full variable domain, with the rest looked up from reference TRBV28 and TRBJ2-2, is DVKVTQSSRYLVKRTGEKVFLECVQDMDHENMFWYRQDPGLGLRLIYFSYDVKMKEKGDIPEGYSVSREKKERFSLILESASTNQTSMYLCASRPGQGKRTGELFFGEGSRLTVL.

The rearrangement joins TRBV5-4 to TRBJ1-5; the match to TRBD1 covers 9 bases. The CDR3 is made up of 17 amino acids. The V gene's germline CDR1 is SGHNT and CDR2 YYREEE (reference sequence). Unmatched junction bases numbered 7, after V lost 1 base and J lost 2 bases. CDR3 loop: CASSLTGGVFGNQPQHF. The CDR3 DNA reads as TGTGCCAGCAGCTTGACAGGGGGCGTTTTCGGCAATCAGCCCCAGCATTTT.

CDR3 coding DNA: TGTGCCAGCAGCGCCGGAGCAGGGGCCGATGGAAACACCATATATTTT. Its protein is CASSAGAGADGNTIYF. This chain uses TRBV7-2 with TRBJ1-3, with a tentative D call TRBD1 (6 bases). V was clipped by 5 bases and J by 3 bases, with 17 bases between them. The CDR3 contains 16 residues. Germline CDR1 SGHTA, CDR2 FQGNSA.

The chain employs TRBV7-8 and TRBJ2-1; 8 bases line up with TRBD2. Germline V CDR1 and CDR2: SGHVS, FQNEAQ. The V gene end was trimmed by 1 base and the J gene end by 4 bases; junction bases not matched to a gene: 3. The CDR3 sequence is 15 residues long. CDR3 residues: CASSLVRGGYNEQFF. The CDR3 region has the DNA TGTGCCAGCAGCTTAGTACGGGGGGGATACAATGAGCAGTTCTTC.

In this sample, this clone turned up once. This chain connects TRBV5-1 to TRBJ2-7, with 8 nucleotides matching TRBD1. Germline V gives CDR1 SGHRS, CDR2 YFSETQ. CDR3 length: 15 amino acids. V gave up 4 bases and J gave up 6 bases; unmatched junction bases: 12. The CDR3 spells CASSQLGTGKGEQYF. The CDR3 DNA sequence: TGCGCCAGCAGCCAATTAGGGACAGGTAAAGGCGAGCAGTACTTC.

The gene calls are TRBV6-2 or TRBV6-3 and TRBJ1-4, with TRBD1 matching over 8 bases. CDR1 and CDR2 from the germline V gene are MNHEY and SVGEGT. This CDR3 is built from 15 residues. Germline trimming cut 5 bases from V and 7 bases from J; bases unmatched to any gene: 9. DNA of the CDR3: TGTGCCAGCAGTCATGGACAGGGCGAACTTGAAAAACTGTTTTTT. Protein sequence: CASSHGQGELEKLFF.